This TCR beta chain was sequenced during a study of blood T cell repertoires in COVID-19. Looking at the study overall: T cells, B-cell-depleted T cells, or PBMCs provided the cDNA or gDNA that served as material.

The CDR3 sequence is 15 residues long. J lost 5 bases, V lost 5 bases, and 10 bases had no gene match. CDR1 is MDHEN, CDR2 SYDVKM, per germline. Assay used: immunoSEQ multiplex PCR; TCRdb lists only in-frame clones, some missing. Of under 140,000 clones in the sample, about 88% were seen once. Sequencing was done on a sample of peripheral blood. The clonotype comes from a woman aged 45-65 years with acute or convalescent COVID-19. The rearrangement uses TRBV28 and TRBJ2-7, with 9 bases that match TRBD2. CDR3 sequence: CASSPRGSGRNEQYF. The DNA of the CDR3 is TGTGCCAGCAGTCCCCGGGGTAGCGGGAGAAACGAGCAGTACTTC.